This T cell receptor (beta chain) is drawn from a study of response to subunit inactivated influenza vaccine. Whole-study findings and limits: New T cells are recruited in small numbers by each seasonal influenza vaccination, according to the authors' suggestion.

In this sample, this clonotype turned up a few times. What it binds is not known. MiXCR, run by TCRdb on the RT-PCR reads, gives a single entry per CDR3 protein. The table records roughly 700,000 distinct CDR3 sequences, approximately 15% of them present only once. V was clipped by 2 bases and J by 9 bases, with 8 bases between them. CDR1 is KGHSH and CDR2 is LQKENI in the germline V gene. The CDR3 is 11 residues long. The chain employs TRBV18 and TRBJ2-7, with no clear D. The receptor comes from a man aged 45 to 65 who received an inactivated influenza vaccine. Source: PBMCs from blood, taken 14 to 15 days before vaccination. The CDR3 protein is CASSPRIWQYF. The CDR3 coding sequence is TGTGCCAGCTCACCAAGGATCTGGCAGTACTTC.